This TCR beta chain was captured by sequencing in a study of T cells in Graves' hyperthyroidism and ophthalmopathy. CDR1 KGHDR and CDR2 SFDVKD come from the germline V gene. V trimming: 4 bases; J trimming: 0 bases; junction bases outside the gene matches: 0. The CDR3 is 14 amino acids. TCR beta CDR3 regions were amplified from RNA transcripts. First-round RT-PCR of the TCR CDR3 relied on the HTBI primer set. TCRdb re-called the multiplex PCR reads through MiXCR, storing one row per CDR3 protein. The sample gives about 300,000 distinct CDR3 sequences, roughly a fifth of which show up once; just under 40% is in the top ten.

The sequencing sample was made of blood. The V gene is TRBV24-1, the J gene TRBJ2-3, with TRBD2 identical over 7 bases. The TCR was taken from a man in his forties or fifties with Graves' ophthalmopathy. CDR3 residues: CATSEGGSTDTQYF. As DNA, the CDR3 is TGTGCCACCAGTGAGGGGGGGAGCACAGATACGCAGTATTTT.